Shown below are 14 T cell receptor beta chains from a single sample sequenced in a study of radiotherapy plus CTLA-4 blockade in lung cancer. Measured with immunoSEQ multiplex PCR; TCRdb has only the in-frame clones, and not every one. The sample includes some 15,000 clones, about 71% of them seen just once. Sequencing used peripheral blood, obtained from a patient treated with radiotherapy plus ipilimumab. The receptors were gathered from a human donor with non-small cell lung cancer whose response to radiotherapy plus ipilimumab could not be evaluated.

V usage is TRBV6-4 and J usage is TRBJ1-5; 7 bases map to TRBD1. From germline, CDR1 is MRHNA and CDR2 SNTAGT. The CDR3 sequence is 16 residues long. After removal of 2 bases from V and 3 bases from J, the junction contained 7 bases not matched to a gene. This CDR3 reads CASSDQWDRFNQPQHF. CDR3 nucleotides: TGTGCCAGCAGTGACCAGTGGGACAGATTCAATCAGCCCCAGCATTTT.

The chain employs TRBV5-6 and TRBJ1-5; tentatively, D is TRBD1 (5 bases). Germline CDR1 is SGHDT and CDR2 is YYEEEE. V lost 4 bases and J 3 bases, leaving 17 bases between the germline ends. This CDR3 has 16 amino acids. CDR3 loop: CASSPQRGGTNQPQHF. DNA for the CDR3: TGTGCCAGCAGCCCACAGAGAGGCGGGACCAATCAGCCCCAGCATTTT.

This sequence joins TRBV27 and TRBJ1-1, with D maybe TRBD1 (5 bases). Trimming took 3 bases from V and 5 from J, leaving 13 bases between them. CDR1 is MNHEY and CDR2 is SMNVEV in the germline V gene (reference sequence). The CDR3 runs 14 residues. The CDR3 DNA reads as TGTGCCAGCAGTTTTAGGATGGGGGGAACTGAAGCTTTCTTT. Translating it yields CASSFRMGGTEAFF.

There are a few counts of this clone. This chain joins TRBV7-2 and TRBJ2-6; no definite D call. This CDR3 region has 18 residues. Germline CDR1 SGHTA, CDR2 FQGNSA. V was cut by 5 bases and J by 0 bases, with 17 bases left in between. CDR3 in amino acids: CASSLDVLFGSGANVLTF. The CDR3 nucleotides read TGTGCCAGCAGCCTAGACGTTTTGTTCGGCTCTGGGGCCAACGTCCTGACTTTC.

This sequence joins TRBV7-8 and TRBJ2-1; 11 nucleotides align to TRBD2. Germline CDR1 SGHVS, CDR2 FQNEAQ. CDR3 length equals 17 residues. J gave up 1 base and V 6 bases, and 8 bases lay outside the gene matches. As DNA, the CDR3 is TGTGCCAGCAGTTCCCCGACTAGCGGGGTTTCCTACAATGAGCAGTTCTTC. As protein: CASSSPTSGVSYNEQFF.

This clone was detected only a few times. The CDR3 here is CASRTISYGYTF. The CDR3 bases are TGTGCCAGCAGGACAATTAGCTATGGCTACACCTTC. The gene calls are TRBV2 and TRBJ1-2; D remains ambiguous. This CDR3 contains 12 residues. The V end lost 6 bases, the J end lost 4 bases, and 9 bases lay between the germline ends. Germline CDR1 reads SNHLY; CDR2 reads FYNNEI.

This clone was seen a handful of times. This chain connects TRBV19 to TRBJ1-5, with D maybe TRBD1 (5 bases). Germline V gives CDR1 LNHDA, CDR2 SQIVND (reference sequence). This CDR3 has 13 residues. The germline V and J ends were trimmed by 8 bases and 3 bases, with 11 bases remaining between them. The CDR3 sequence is CASGEQVNQPQHF. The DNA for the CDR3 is TGTGCCAGTGGGGAACAGGTCAATCAGCCCCAGCATTTT.

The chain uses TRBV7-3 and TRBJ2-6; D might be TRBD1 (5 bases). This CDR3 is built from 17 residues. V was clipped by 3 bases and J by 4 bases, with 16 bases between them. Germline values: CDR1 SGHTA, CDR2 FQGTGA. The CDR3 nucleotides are TGTGCCAGCAGCTTTAAGCTCCAGGGATCCGGGGCCAACGTCCTGACTTTC. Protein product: CASSFKLQGSGANVLTF.

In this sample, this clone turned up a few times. The DNA for the CDR3 is TGTGCCAGTAGTATCTTAAGGGGTGAAGCTTTCTTT. It specifies CASSILRGEAFF. V usage is TRBV19 and J usage is TRBJ1-1; tentatively, D is TRBD1 (5 bases). Trimming removed 3 bases from V and 7 bases from J, with 9 bases in between. The CDR3 sequence is 12 residues long. Germline CDR1 is LNHDA and CDR2 is SQIVND (reference sequence).

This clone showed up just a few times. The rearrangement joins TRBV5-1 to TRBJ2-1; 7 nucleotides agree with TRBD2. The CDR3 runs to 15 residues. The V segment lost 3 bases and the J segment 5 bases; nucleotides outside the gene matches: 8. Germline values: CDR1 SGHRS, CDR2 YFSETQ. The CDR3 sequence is CASSWGGGSNNEQFF. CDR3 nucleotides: TGCGCCAGCAGCTGGGGGGGTGGATCGAACAATGAGCAGTTCTTC.

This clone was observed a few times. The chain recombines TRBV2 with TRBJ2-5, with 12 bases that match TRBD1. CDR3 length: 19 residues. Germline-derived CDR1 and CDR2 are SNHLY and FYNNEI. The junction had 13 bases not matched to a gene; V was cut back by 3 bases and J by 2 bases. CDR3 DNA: TGTGCCAGCAGTGAGGGGACAGGGGGCTCCTATGCTAAGCAAGAGACCCAGTACTTC. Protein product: CASSEGTGGSYAKQETQYF.

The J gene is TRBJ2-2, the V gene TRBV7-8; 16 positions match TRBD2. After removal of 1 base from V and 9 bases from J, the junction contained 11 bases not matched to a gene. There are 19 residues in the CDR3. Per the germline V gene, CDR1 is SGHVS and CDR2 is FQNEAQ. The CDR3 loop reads CASSLVGTSGGVAMRELFF. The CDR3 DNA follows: TGTGCCAGCAGCTTAGTAGGGACTAGCGGGGGGGTAGCTATGCGGGAGCTGTTTTTT.

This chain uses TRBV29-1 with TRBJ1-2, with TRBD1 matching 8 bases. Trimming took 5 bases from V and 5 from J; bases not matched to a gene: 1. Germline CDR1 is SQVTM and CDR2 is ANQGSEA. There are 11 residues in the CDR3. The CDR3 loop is CSVTGGYGYTF. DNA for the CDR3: TGCAGCGTTACAGGGGGTTATGGCTACACCTTC.

The CDR3 DNA is TGTGCCTGGACCGGACAGGGATTAGTGTACTTC. Its protein product is CAWTGQGLVYF. The V and J genes are TRBV30 and TRBJ2-7, with 8 bases matching TRBD1. Germline loops: CDR1 GTSNPN, CDR2 SVGIG (reference sequence). The CDR3 consists of 11 residues. Trimming took 4 bases from V and 12 from J; bases not matched to a gene: 8. Together with reference TRBV30 and TRBJ2-7, the CDR3 gives the full variable domain: SQTIHQWPATLVQPVGSPLSLECTVEGTSNPNLYWYRQAAGRGLQLLFYSVGIGQISSEVPQNLSASRPQDRQFILSSKKLLLSDSGFYLCAWTGQGLVYFGPGTRLTVT.